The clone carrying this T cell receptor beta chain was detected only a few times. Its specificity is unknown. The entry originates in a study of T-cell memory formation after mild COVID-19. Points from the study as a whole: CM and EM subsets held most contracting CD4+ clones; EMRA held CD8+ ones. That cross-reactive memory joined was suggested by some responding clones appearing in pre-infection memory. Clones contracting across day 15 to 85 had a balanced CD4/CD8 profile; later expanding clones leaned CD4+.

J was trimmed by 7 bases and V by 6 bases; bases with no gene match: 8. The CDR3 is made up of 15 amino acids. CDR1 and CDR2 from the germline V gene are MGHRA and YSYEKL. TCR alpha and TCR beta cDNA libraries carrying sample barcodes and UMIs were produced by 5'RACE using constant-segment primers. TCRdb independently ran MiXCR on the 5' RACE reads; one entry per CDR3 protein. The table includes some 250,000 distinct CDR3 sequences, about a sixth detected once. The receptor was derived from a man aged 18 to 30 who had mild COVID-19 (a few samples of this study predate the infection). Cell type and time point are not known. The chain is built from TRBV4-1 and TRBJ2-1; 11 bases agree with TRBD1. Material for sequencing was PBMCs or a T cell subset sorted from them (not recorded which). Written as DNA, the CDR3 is TGCGCCAGCAGGGAGGGGACAGGGGGTCGGAATGAGCAGTTCTTC. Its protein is CASREGTGGRNEQFF.